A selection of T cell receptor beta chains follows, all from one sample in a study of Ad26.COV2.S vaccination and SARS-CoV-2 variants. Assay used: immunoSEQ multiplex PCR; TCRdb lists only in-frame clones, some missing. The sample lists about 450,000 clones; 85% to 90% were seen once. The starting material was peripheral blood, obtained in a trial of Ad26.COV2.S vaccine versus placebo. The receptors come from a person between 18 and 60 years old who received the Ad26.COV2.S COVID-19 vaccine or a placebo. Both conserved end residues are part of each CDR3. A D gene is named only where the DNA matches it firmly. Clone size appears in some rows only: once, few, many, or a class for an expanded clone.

CDR3nt: TGTGCCAGCAGCCACCGGGCCCCAGGGACCCAGTACTTC; CDR3aa: CASSHRAPGTQYF; v_gene: TRBV14; d_gene: -; j_gene: TRBJ2-5; abundance: -
CDR3nt: TGTGCCAGCAGTTCTACAGGGGGTCTGCCCCAGCATTTT; CDR3aa: CASSSTGGLPQHF; v_gene: TRBV6-5; d_gene: TRBD1; j_gene: TRBJ1-5; abundance: -
CDR3nt: TGTGCCAGCAGTTATAGGGTTAACTATGGCTACACCTTC; CDR3aa: CASSYRVNYGYTF; v_gene: TRBV6-6; d_gene: -; j_gene: TRBJ1-2; abundance: -
CDR3nt: TGCAGCGTTGGACATACTAATGAAAAACTGTTTTTT; CDR3aa: CSVGHTNEKLFF; v_gene: TRBV29-1; d_gene: -; j_gene: TRBJ1-4; abundance: -
CDR3nt: TGCGCCAGCAGCTTGTACTTTGAGGACAATGAGCAGTTCTTC; CDR3aa: CASSLYFEDNEQFF; v_gene: TRBV5-1; d_gene: -; j_gene: TRBJ2-1; abundance: -
CDR3nt: TGTGCCAGTAGTATAGGAGGGGTCAGTTATGGCAATCAGCCCCAGCATTTT; CDR3aa: CASSIGGVSYGNQPQHF; v_gene: TRBV19; d_gene: -; j_gene: TRBJ1-5; abundance: -
CDR3nt: TGTGCCAGCAGTTTACCCATGACTAGCGGGGAGCTCACAGATACGCAGTATTTT; CDR3aa: CASSLPMTSGELTDTQYF; v_gene: TRBV28; d_gene: TRBD2; j_gene: TRBJ2-3; abundance: -
CDR3nt: TGTGCCAGCAGCGGACGGCGGCCGGGGGGGGCAACTAATGAAAAACTGTTTTTT; CDR3aa: CASSGRRPGGATNEKLFF; v_gene: TRBV9; d_gene: -; j_gene: TRBJ1-4; abundance: -
CDR3nt: TGCGCCAGCAGCTTGTACCAAGAGACCCAGTACTTC; CDR3aa: CASSLYQETQYF; v_gene: TRBV5-1; d_gene: -; j_gene: TRBJ2-5; abundance: -
CDR3nt: TGTGCCAGCAGGGACGGCACTAGCGGGTTTGAGCAGTTCTTC; CDR3aa: CASRDGTSGFEQFF; v_gene: TRBV6-5; d_gene: TRBD2; j_gene: TRBJ2-1; abundance: once
CDR3nt: TGTGCCAGCAGCTTAGACCCGGGGGGAACCGGGGAGCTGTTTTTT; CDR3aa: CASSLDPGGTGELFF; v_gene: TRBV13; d_gene: TRBD2; j_gene: TRBJ2-2; abundance: -
CDR3nt: TGCAGCGTTGTTGCGCAGGCGAACACTGAAGCTTTCTTT; CDR3aa: CSVVAQANTEAFF; v_gene: TRBV29-1; d_gene: -; j_gene: TRBJ1-1; abundance: -
CDR3nt: TGCAGCGTTAAGGGACAGCACACAGATACGCAGTATTTT; CDR3aa: CSVKGQHTDTQYF; v_gene: TRBV29-1; d_gene: TRBD1; j_gene: TRBJ2-3; abundance: -
CDR3nt: TGTGCCAGCAGCTTGGACGGCTCGAATGAAAAACTGTTTTTT; CDR3aa: CASSLDGSNEKLFF; v_gene: TRBV5-4; d_gene: -; j_gene: TRBJ1-4; abundance: -
CDR3nt: TGTGCCAGCTCAGGGACAGGGACCTACGAGCAGTACTTC; CDR3aa: CASSGTGTYEQYF; v_gene: TRBV18; d_gene: TRBD1; j_gene: TRBJ2-7; abundance: -
CDR3nt: TGTGCCAGCAGTTTTGGGGCCAACGTCCTGACTTTC; CDR3aa: CASSFGANVLTF; v_gene: TRBV27; d_gene: -; j_gene: TRBJ2-6; abundance: once
CDR3nt: TGTGCCAGCAGCGTAGGGGGGGATACTAACTATGGCTACACCTTC; CDR3aa: CASSVGGDTNYGYTF; v_gene: TRBV9; d_gene: -; j_gene: TRBJ1-2; abundance: -
CDR3nt: TGTGCCTGGAGCGCGGGACAGGGTGCCCAAGAGACCCAGTACTTC; CDR3aa: CAWSAGQGAQETQYF; v_gene: TRBV30; d_gene: TRBD1; j_gene: TRBJ2-5; abundance: few
CDR3nt: TGTGCCAGTAGTCCCGGACTAGCGGGGGATGCGAACACCGGGGAGCTGTTTTTT; CDR3aa: CASSPGLAGDANTGELFF; v_gene: TRBV19; d_gene: TRBD2; j_gene: TRBJ2-2; abundance: few
CDR3nt: TGTGCCAGCAGCTTTACCCAGCTAGCGGGGGATAGGGGGCAGTATTTT; CDR3aa: CASSFTQLAGDRGQYF; v_gene: TRBV7-2; d_gene: TRBD2; j_gene: TRBJ2-3; abundance: few
CDR3nt: TGTGCCAGCTCACCACCGGGGTACGATGAGCAGTTCTTC; CDR3aa: CASSPPGYDEQFF; v_gene: TRBV18; d_gene: -; j_gene: TRBJ2-1; abundance: -
CDR3nt: TGTGCCAGCAGTGTCGGACGGCCGAGCTCTGGAAACACCATATATTTT; CDR3aa: CASSVGRPSSGNTIYF; v_gene: TRBV6-1; d_gene: -; j_gene: TRBJ1-3; abundance: -
CDR3nt: TGTGCCAGCAGGTCGATTGACGTACCCAATCAGCCCCAGCATTTT; CDR3aa: CASRSIDVPNQPQHF; v_gene: TRBV28; d_gene: -; j_gene: TRBJ1-5; abundance: -
CDR3nt: TGTGCCAGCAGCTTGGGGGGGAGCAGCTCCTACAATGAGCAGTTCTTC; CDR3aa: CASSLGGSSSYNEQFF; v_gene: TRBV5-4; d_gene: -; j_gene: TRBJ2-1; abundance: -
CDR3nt: TGTGCCAGCAGCCAGGGACTCCTCACAGATACGCAGTATTTT; CDR3aa: CASSQGLLTDTQYF; v_gene: TRBV7-3; d_gene: -; j_gene: TRBJ2-3; abundance: -
CDR3nt: TGTGCCAGCAGTACGACAGGGGGCTCTGGAAACACCATATATTTT; CDR3aa: CASSTTGGSGNTIYF; v_gene: TRBV6-5; d_gene: TRBD1; j_gene: TRBJ1-3; abundance: -
CDR3nt: TGCAGCGCGCACTCGGGACAGTGGGGCACTGAAGCTTTCTTT; CDR3aa: CSAHSGQWGTEAFF; v_gene: TRBV29-1; d_gene: TRBD1; j_gene: TRBJ1-1; abundance: -
CDR3nt: TGTGCCAGCAGTCGCCCGGACAGGGGGGAATATGGCTACACCTTC; CDR3aa: CASSRPDRGEYGYTF; v_gene: TRBV6-2/TRBV6-3; d_gene: TRBD1; j_gene: TRBJ1-2; abundance: -
CDR3nt: TGTGCCAGCAGTGAATTGGGTAGTTTCGCCGGGGAGCTGTTTTTT; CDR3aa: CASSELGSFAGELFF; v_gene: TRBV25-1; d_gene: -; j_gene: TRBJ2-2; abundance: -
CDR3nt: TGCGCCAGCAGCAAAGGAGCGGGAGGGCCCACAGATACGCAGTATTTT; CDR3aa: CASSKGAGGPTDTQYF; v_gene: TRBV5-1; d_gene: TRBD2; j_gene: TRBJ2-3; abundance: -
CDR3nt: TGTGCCAGAGATATCGCGGAGGAAATCTACAATGAGCAGTTCTTC; CDR3aa: CARDIAEEIYNEQFF; v_gene: TRBV28; d_gene: -; j_gene: TRBJ2-1; abundance: -
CDR3nt: TGTGCCAGCAGTTACACTTGGAACGCCGCGGATACGCAGTATTTT; CDR3aa: CASSYTWNAADTQYF; v_gene: TRBV6-5; d_gene: -; j_gene: TRBJ2-3; abundance: -
CDR3nt: TGTGCCAGCAGCCAAGGGGCGGGAGGCCACAATGAGCAGTTCTTC; CDR3aa: CASSQGAGGHNEQFF; v_gene: TRBV3-1/TRBV3-2; d_gene: TRBD2; j_gene: TRBJ2-1; abundance: few